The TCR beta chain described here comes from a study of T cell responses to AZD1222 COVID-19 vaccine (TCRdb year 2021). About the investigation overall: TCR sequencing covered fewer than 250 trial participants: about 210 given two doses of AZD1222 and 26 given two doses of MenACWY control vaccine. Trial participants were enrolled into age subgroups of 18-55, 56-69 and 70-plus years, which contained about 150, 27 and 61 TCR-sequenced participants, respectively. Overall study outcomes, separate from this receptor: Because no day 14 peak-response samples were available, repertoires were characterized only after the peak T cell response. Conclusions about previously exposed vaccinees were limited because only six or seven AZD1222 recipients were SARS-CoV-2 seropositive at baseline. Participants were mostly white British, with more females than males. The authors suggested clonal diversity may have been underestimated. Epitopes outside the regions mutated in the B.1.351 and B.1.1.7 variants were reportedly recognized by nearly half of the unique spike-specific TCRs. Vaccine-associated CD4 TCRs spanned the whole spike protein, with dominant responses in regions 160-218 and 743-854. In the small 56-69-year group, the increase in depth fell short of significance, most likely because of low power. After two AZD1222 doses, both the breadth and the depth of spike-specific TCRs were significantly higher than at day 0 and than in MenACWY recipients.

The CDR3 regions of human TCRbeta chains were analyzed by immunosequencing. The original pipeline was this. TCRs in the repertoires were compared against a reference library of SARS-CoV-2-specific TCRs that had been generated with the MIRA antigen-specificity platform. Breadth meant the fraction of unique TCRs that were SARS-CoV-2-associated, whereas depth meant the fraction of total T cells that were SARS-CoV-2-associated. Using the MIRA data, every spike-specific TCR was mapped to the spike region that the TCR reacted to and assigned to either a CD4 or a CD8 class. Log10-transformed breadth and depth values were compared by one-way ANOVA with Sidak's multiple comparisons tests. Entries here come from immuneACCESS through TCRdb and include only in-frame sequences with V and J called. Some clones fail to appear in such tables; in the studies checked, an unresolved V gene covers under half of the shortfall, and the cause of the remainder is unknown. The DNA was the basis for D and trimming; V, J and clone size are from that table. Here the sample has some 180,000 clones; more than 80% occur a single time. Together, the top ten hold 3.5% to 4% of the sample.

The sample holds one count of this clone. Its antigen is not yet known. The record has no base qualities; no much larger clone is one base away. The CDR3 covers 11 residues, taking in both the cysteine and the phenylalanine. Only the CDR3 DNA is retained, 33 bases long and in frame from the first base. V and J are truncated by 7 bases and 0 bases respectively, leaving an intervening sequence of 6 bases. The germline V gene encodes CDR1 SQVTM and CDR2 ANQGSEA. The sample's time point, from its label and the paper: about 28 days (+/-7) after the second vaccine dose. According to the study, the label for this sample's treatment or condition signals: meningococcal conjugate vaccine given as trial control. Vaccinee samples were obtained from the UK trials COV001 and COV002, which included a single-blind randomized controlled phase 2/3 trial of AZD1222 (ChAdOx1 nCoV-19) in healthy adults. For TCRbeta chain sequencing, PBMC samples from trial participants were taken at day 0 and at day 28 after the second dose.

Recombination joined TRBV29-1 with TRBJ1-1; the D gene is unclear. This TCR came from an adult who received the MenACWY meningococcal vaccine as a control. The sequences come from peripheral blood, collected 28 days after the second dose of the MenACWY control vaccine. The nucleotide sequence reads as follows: TGCAGCGCCCTCTTGAACACTGAAGCTTTCTTT. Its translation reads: CSALLNTEAFF. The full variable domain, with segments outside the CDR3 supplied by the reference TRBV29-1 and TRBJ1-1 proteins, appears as SAVISQKPSRDICQRGTSLTIQCQVDSQVTMMFWYRQQPGQSLTLIATANQGSEATYESGFVIDKFPISRPNLTFSTLTVSNMSPEDSSIYLCSALLNTEAFFGQGTRLTVV.